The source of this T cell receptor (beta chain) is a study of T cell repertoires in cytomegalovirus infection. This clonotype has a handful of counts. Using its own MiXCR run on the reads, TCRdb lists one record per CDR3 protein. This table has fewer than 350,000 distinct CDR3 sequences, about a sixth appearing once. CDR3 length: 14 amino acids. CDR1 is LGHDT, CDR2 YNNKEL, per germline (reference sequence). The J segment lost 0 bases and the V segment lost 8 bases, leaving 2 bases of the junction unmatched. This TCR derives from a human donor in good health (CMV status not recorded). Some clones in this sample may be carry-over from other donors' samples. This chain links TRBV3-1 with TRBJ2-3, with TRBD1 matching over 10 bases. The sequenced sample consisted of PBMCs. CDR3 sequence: CASRQGASTDTQYF. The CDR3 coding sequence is TGTGCCAGCCGACAGGGGGCAAGCACAGATACGCAGTATTTT.